This T cell receptor (beta chain) was profiled in a study of Ad26.COV2.S vaccination and SARS-CoV-2 variants. Study at large: Ad26.COV2.S shots went into the muscle once or twice, 56 days apart. The study, taken as a whole, reports: Similar non-spike TCR breadth was seen in vaccine and placebo recipients. After vaccination, reports described spike-specific CD8+ and CD4+ T cell responses as showing substantial breadth.

Treatment: 19 received Ad26.COV2.S at low or high dose, single or two shots; five or six received placebo; per-sample allocation not given. Sampling happened 63 days after the first vaccine or placebo injection. The CDR3 loop spans 19 amino acids. Germline CDR1 reads SGHDN; CDR2 reads FVKESK. Trimming removed 1 base from V and 4 bases from J, with 25 bases in between. The repertoire was sequenced with immunoSEQ multiplex PCR; TCRdb's copy has only in-frame clones and lacks some. The repertoire consists of about 350,000 clones, with 85% occurring once and the leading ten covering roughly 3.3%. Notes on this clone: Its antigen is as yet unknown.

The V gene is TRBV14, the J gene TRBJ1-2; a weak D match, TRBD1 (6 bases). The material sequenced was peripheral blood, taken in a trial of Ad26.COV2.S vaccine versus placebo. The clonotype was recovered from a person between 18 and 65 years old who received the Ad26.COV2.S COVID-19 vaccine or a placebo. The CDR3 region is CASSQVSPSWFTGTYGYTF. CDR3 DNA: TGTGCCAGCAGCCAAGTCTCTCCCTCGTGGTTTACAGGGACCTATGGCTACACCTTC. The full variable domain, rest sourced from reference TRBV14 and TRBJ1-2, is EAGVTQFPSHSVIEKGQTVTLRCDPISGHDNLYWYRRVMGKEIKFLLHFVKESKQDESGMPNNRFLAERTGGTYSTLKVQPAELEDSGVYFCASSQVSPSWFTGTYGYTFGSGTRLTVV.